This passage covers 14 T cell receptor beta chains from one sample sequenced in a study of CD8+ T cells in alopecia areata. Specified treatment: oral pan-JAK inhibitor, 5-10 mg twice daily. Sequencing templates came from extracted RNA that was reverse transcribed into cDNA. TCRdb's table, derived via immunoSEQ multiplex PCR, lists solely in-frame clones and lacks some. The sample includes fewer than 200,000 clones, roughly 61% of them seen just once. The sequences come from CD8+ T cells sorted from blood, collected at week 24, from a patient treated with tofacitinib. The receptors shown here come from a human donor with alopecia areata.

The V and J genes are TRBV6-6 and TRBJ1-5, with D hard to call. The CDR3 runs to 12 residues. Trimming removed 4 bases at V and 4 bases at J, with 5 bases between. Germline values: CDR1 MNHNY, CDR2 SVGAGI (reference sequence). CDR3 amino acids: CASSSTNQPQHF. The CDR3 DNA reads as TGTGCCAGCAGTTCCACTAATCAGCCCCAGCATTTT.

This clone turned up a few times. The chain links TRBV29-1 to TRBJ2-3; 8 bases align to TRBD1. After removal of 6 bases from V and 6 bases from J, the junction contained 14 bases not matched to a gene. The CDR3 covers 15 residues. The germline V gene has CDR1 SQVTM and CDR2 ANQGSEA. Here the CDR3 reads CSVRQGYYVRDTQYF. The CDR3 DNA sequence: TGCAGCGTCCGACAGGGGTATTACGTTAGGGATACGCAGTATTTT.

This clone was observed once. The V and J genes are TRBV14 and TRBJ1-2, with 7 bases identical to TRBD1. Germline V gene lookup returns CDR1 SGHDN and CDR2 FVKESK. This CDR3 is 14 amino acids long. J was trimmed by 5 bases and V by 4 bases; bases with no gene match: 7. CDR3 DNA: TGTGCCAGCAGCCCGCAGGGGACAGCATATGGCTACACCTTC. It specifies CASSPQGTAYGYTF.

This clone was counted between two and nine times. This chain uses TRBV29-1 with TRBJ2-7, with unresolved D. V was pared by 5 bases and J by 0 bases, with 8 bases between. The V gene's germline CDR1 is SQVTM and CDR2 ANQGSEA. The CDR3 totals 12 residues. CDR3: CSVRQDSYEQYF. In DNA form, the CDR3 reads TGCAGCGTTCGGCAGGACTCCTACGAGCAGTACTTC.

The chain employs TRBV7-6 and TRBJ2-1; the D is unclear. Germline V gives CDR1 SGHVS, CDR2 FNYEAQ. The CDR3 contains 16 residues. V gave up 4 bases and J gave up 8 bases, with 21 bases separating them. CDR3 nucleotides: TGTGCCAGCAGCTCCCTTTTGGGCCAAGAGATACATGAGCAGTTCTTC. Its protein product is CASSSLLGQEIHEQFF.

The rearrangement uses TRBV6-5 and TRBJ1-2; possible D gene TRBD1, 6 bases. The germline V gene encodes CDR1 MNHEY and CDR2 SVGAGI. The V gene lost 6 bases and the J gene lost 4 bases, with 12 bases spanning the gap. The length of the CDR3 is 13 residues. The CDR3 reads CASRPTGAYGYTF. The CDR3 DNA sequence: TGTGCCAGCAGACCGACAGGTGCCTATGGCTACACCTTC.

The rearrangement joins TRBV12-5 to TRBJ2-4; TRBD1 agrees at 8 bases. V was clipped by 7 bases and J by 0 bases; unmatched bases: 11. This CDR3 contains 17 residues. CDR1 and CDR2 (germline): LGHNT, FRNRAP. CDR3: CASAPEDRGLAKNIQYF. In nucleotides, the CDR3 is TGTGCTAGTGCCCCAGAAGACAGGGGACTAGCCAAAAACATTCAGTACTTC.

The CDR3 bases are TGTGCCAGCTCACACTCGACGGACAGGGCCGAAGAGACCCAGTACTTC. As protein: CASSHSTDRAEETQYF. V usage is TRBV18 and J usage is TRBJ2-5; TRBD1 aligns across 8 bases. Trimming at V came to 4 bases and at J to 3 bases, leaving 10 bases not matched to a gene. In germline, CDR1 is KGHSH, CDR2 LQKENI. The CDR3 spans 16 residues.

The rearrangement links TRBV15 to TRBJ2-5; 11 bases are a match to TRBD2. This CDR3 is built from 15 residues. The V and J ends lost 3 bases and 4 bases, in that order; junction bases with no gene match: 4. In germline, CDR1 is LNHNV, CDR2 YYDKDF (reference sequence). CDR3 in amino acids: CATSRGLAGGETQYF. The CDR3 DNA is TGTGCCACCAGCAGGGGTCTAGCGGGAGGAGAGACCCAGTACTTC.

Details on this clone: At the DNA level, this CDR3 is encoded by other sequences in the same sample as well. The chain combines TRBV4-2 with TRBJ2-1, with D possibly being TRBD2 (5 bases). Germline CDR1 and CDR2: LGHNA and YNFKEQ. This CDR3 spans 13 amino acids. V lost 4 bases and J 4 bases, leaving 8 bases between the germline ends. The CDR3 sequence: CASSPGLYNEQFF. As DNA, the CDR3 is TGTGCCAGCAGCCCCGGACTTTACAATGAGCAGTTCTTC.

This chain joins TRBV13 and TRBJ1-6; 9 bases align to TRBD1. CDR1 PRHDT and CDR2 FYEKMQ come from the germline V gene (reference sequence). The CDR3 runs 15 residues. V lost 5 bases to trimming and J lost 5 bases; unmatched junction nucleotides: 4. In DNA form, the CDR3 reads TGTGCCAGCAGCCTCAGACAGGGGGATAATTCACCCCTCCACTTT. It is translated as CASSLRQGDNSPLHF.

V gene TRBV9 combines with J gene TRBJ1-4; TRBD1 aligns across 10 bases. The J segment lost 8 bases and the V segment lost 3 bases, leaving 7 bases of the junction unmatched. Germline loops: CDR1 SGDLS, CDR2 YYNGEE. This CDR3 comprises 15 residues. The CDR3 DNA is TGTGCCAGCAGCGCAGCCGGGACAGGGGACGAAAAACTGTTTTTT. This translates into CASSAAGTGDEKLFF.

The chain has TRBV5-6 and TRBJ2-7; D uncertain. The CDR3 is made up of 14 amino acids. The V and J ends lost 3 bases and 7 bases respectively, with 17 bases between them. Per the germline V gene, CDR1 is SGHDT and CDR2 is YYEEEE. The chain's CDR3 is CASSSGSTIGEQYF. The DNA of the CDR3 is TGTGCCAGCAGCTCTGGATCAACCATCGGTGAGCAGTACTTC.

This clone occurred once. The chain joins TRBV9 to TRBJ2-2; D is undetermined. The CDR3 runs to 14 residues. Trimming took off 0 bases at V and 6 bases at J, with 9 bases between the two ends. In germline, CDR1 is SGDLS, CDR2 YYNGEE. The CDR3 reads CASSVVGSSGELFF. DNA for the CDR3: TGTGCCAGCAGCGTAGTAGGTTCCTCCGGGGAGCTGTTTTTT.